Below are 18 T cell receptor beta chains sequenced from a single sample in a study of OX40 agonist ivuxolimab in advanced cancers. Profiled with immunoSEQ multiplex PCR; TCRdb holds only in-frame clones, not every one. The sample comprises about 62,000 clones, roughly 84% of which are singletons, and approximately 0.3% rests with the top ten. The source material was CD4+ or CD8+ T cells sorted from blood, sampled in a trial of the OX40 agonist ivuxolimab. The origin of the receptors is an adult with an advanced solid tumor such as melanoma, head and neck, liver or kidney cancer.

There are a few counts of this clone. The DNA for the CDR3 is TGTGCCACACAGACAGTTAATTATCAGCCCCAGCATTTT. Amino acid sequence: CATQTVNYQPQHF. This chain joins TRBV28 and TRBJ1-5, with a tentative D call TRBD1 (5 bases). The CDR3 extends over 13 amino acids. CDR1 and CDR2 from the germline V gene are MDHEN and SYDVKM. The germline V and J ends were trimmed by 10 bases and 5 bases, with 15 bases remaining between them.

The rearrangement uses TRBV9 and TRBJ2-1; D not certain. The CDR3 is 15 residues long. Germline lookup yields CDR1 SGDLS and CDR2 YYNGEE. Trimming took off 4 bases at V and 0 bases at J, with 11 bases between the two ends. CDR3 sequence: CASSPGPSSYNEQFF. The CDR3 nucleotides are TGTGCCAGCAGCCCTGGACCCAGCTCCTACAATGAGCAGTTCTTC.

The rearrangement links TRBV6-1 to TRBJ2-5; tentatively, D is TRBD1 (6 bases). This CDR3 spans 14 amino acids. Germline V CDR1 and CDR2: MNHNS, SASEGT. V shed 8 bases and J shed 3 bases, with 16 bases lying between them. Here the CDR3 DNA reads TGTGCCAGCGAATCCCAGGGGACCAAAGAGACCCAGTACTTC. Protein sequence: CASESQGTKETQYF.

The chain recombines TRBV11-3 with TRBJ2-1; 9 nucleotides agree with TRBD2. This CDR3 spans 15 amino acids. Per germline, CDR1 SGHNT and CDR2 YENEEA. The ends lost 1 base at V and 7 bases at J; junction bases unmatched: 5. The chain's CDR3 is CASSLGLAVWNEQFF. In DNA, the CDR3 is TGTGCCAGCAGCTTAGGACTAGCGGTATGGAATGAGCAGTTCTTC.

The CDR3 DNA is TGTGCCAGCAGCTTGTTTGGGCAGGGTGAAGCTTTCTTT. Its protein is CASSLFGQGEAFF. The chain combines TRBV5-4 with TRBJ1-1, with a possible D match to TRBD1 (5 bases). The CDR3 totals 13 residues. The V end lost 1 base, the J end lost 7 bases, and 11 bases lay between the germline ends. Per the germline V gene, CDR1 is SGHNT and CDR2 is YYREEE (reference sequence). The full variable domain, rest sourced from reference TRBV5-4 and TRBJ1-1, is ETGVTQSPTHLIKTRGQQVTLRCSSQSGHNTVSWYQQALGQGPQFIFQYYREEENGRGNFPPRFSGLQFPNYSSELNVNALELDDSALYLCASSLFGQGEAFFGQGTRLTVV.

V is TRBV29-1 and J is TRBJ1-2; 11 bases fit TRBD1. This CDR3 is built from 15 residues. Germline CDR1 is SQVTM and CDR2 is ANQGSEA. J was trimmed by 0 bases and V by 7 bases; bases with no gene match: 7. CDR3 sequence (DNA): TGCAGCGACGTGGGACAGGGGGAAGCTAACTATGGCTACACCTTC. It codes for CSDVGQGEANYGYTF.

The genes are TRBV2 and TRBJ2-7; 7 bases match TRBD2. Germline V gives CDR1 SNHLY, CDR2 FYNNEI. The CDR3 runs 13 residues. J was trimmed by 3 bases and V by 4 bases; bases with no gene match: 3. The CDR3 DNA sequence: TGTGCCAGCAGTGCGGGAGGTTACTACGAGCAGTACTTC. This codes for CASSAGGYYEQYF.

The DNA for the CDR3 is TGCAGCGGACAGATGACTAGTTTAGAGACCCAGTACTTC. Its translation is CSGQMTSLETQYF. The V gene is TRBV29-1, the J gene TRBJ2-5, with D possibly TRBD2 on 6 matching bases. This CDR3 is built from 13 residues. The V gene lost 7 bases and the J gene lost 4 bases, with 16 bases spanning the gap. Germline V CDR1 and CDR2: SQVTM, ANQGSEA.

The chain is built from TRBV28 and TRBJ2-5; 9 bases are shared with TRBD1. CDR3 length equals 15 residues. V lost 5 bases and J lost 6; bases outside the gene matches: 10. CDR1 is MDHEN, CDR2 SYDVKM, per germline. The CDR3 nucleotides are TGTGCCAGCAGTGTAGGACAGGGGAACGGAAAGACCCAGTACTTC. Its translation: CASSVGQGNGKTQYF. Filled out from reference TRBV28 and TRBJ2-5, the complete variable domain reads DVKVTQSSRYLVKRTGEKVFLECVQDMDHENMFWYRQDPGLGLRLIYFSYDVKMKEKGDIPEGYSVSREKKERFSLILESASTNQTSMYLCASSVGQGNGKTQYFGPGTRLLVL.

The rearrangement uses TRBV4-1 and TRBJ1-5; no definite D call. The V and J ends lost 1 base and 1 base respectively, with 8 bases between them. The CDR3 is 15 amino acids. Germline V gene data show CDR1 as MGHRA and CDR2 as YSYEKL. The CDR3 loop is CASSQARLSNQPQHF. In DNA form, the CDR3 reads TGCGCCAGCAGCCAAGCAAGACTAAGCAATCAGCCCCAGCATTTT.

The chain has TRBV21-1 and TRBJ2-5; TRBD1, as called in the table, went unchecked against the DNA. TRBV21-1 is annotated as a pseudogene. This CDR3 contains 14 residues. The chain's CDR3 is CASSKEGTGETQYF. CDR3 bases: TGTGCCAGCAGCAAAGAAGGGACAGGCGAGACCCAGTACTTC.

This clone was counted only a few times. The CDR3 DNA follows: TGTGCTAGTGGTCTACAGGGGGGAAACATTCAGTACTTC. Its protein product is CASGLQGGNIQYF. V and J are TRBV12-5 and TRBJ2-4; 8 bases align to TRBD1. Per the germline V gene, CDR1 is LGHNT and CDR2 is FRNRAP. After removal of 5 bases from V and 6 bases from J, the junction contained 3 bases not matched to a gene. The CDR3 has 13 amino acids.

The rearrangement uses TRBV11-2 and TRBJ2-6; D is undetermined. This CDR3 has 16 amino acids. Per the germline V gene, CDR1 is SGHAT and CDR2 is FQNNGV. Trimming stripped 4 bases from V and 0 bases from J, with 10 bases between. CDR3 sequence: CASSSLRGSGANVLTF. Written as DNA, the CDR3 is TGTGCCAGCAGCTCTCTCAGAGGCTCTGGGGCCAACGTCCTGACTTTC. The full variable domain, completed using reference TRBV11-2 and TRBJ2-6, is EAGVAQSPRYKIIEKRQSVAFWCNPISGHATLYWYQQILGQGPKLLIQFQNNGVVDDSQLPKDRFSAERLKGVDSTLKIQPAKLEDSAVYLCASSSLRGSGANVLTFGAGSRLTVL.

V and J are TRBV11-3 and TRBJ2-1, with 7 bases that match TRBD2. Germline CDR1 SGHNT, CDR2 YENEEA. There are 19 residues in the CDR3. With V trimmed by 1 base and J by 0 bases, 12 bases remained unmatched. The CDR3 DNA follows: TGTGCCAGCAGCTTAGTTCCCCCTCAACTAGCGAGCTCCTACAATGAGCAGTTCTTC. Protein product: CASSLVPPQLASSYNEQFF.

The rearrangement links TRBV9 to TRBJ2-1; 12 bases align to TRBD2. V shed 7 bases and J 4 bases; nucleotides not matched to a gene: 6. Germline assignment: CDR1 SGDLS and CDR2 YYNGEE. The CDR3 is made up of 15 amino acids. The CDR3 bases are TGTGCCAGCTCCCGGACTAGCGGGATTTACAATGAGCAGTTCTTC. As protein: CASSRTSGIYNEQFF.

This chain uses TRBV27 with TRBJ1-2, with 7 bases aligning to TRBD1. Unmatched junction bases numbered 7, after V lost 2 bases and J lost 4 bases. The length of the CDR3 is 15 residues. Germline assignment: CDR1 MNHEY and CDR2 SMNVEV (reference sequence). The CDR3 reads CASSLSGEGAYGYTF. For the CDR3, the DNA is TGTGCCAGCAGTTTAAGCGGGGAGGGGGCCTATGGCTACACCTTC.

The chain has TRBV5-1 and TRBJ2-5; no firm D call. The germline V gene has CDR1 SGHRS and CDR2 YFSETQ. This CDR3 contains 14 residues. V lost 0 bases, J lost 3 bases, and 9 bases lay in between. CDR3 bases: TGCGCCAGCAGCTTGGTAGTGGGGAAAGAGACCCAGTACTTC. Protein: CASSLVVGKETQYF.

The chain links TRBV6-5 to TRBJ2-1; TRBD1 might be the D (6 bases). The CDR3 has 12 amino acids. Trimming left V 6 bases short and J 6 bases short, with 9 bases between. Germline V gives CDR1 MNHEY, CDR2 SVGAGI. The CDR3 region is CASSIQGNEQFF. The CDR3 bases are TGTGCCAGCAGCATACAGGGCAATGAGCAGTTCTTC.